This TCR beta chain was sequenced for a study of blood T cell repertoires in COVID-19. On the study more broadly: Spain, Italy and the United States supplied samples that represented acute and convalescent COVID-19.

Clones were read by immunoSEQ multiplex PCR, and TCRdb kept only the in-frame ones, dropping some. This sample has about 220,000 clones, with roughly 89% found just once. From germline, CDR1 is LGHNA and CDR2 YSLEER. The CDR3 sequence is 14 residues long. The junction had 13 bases not matched to a gene; V was cut back by 7 bases and J by 10 bases. The clonotype comes from a woman in her thirties or forties who had recovered from COVID-19. The sequenced material came from PBMCs or T cells enriched from blood (not recorded which). This chain connects TRBV4-3 to TRBJ1-2; 9 bases are shared with TRBD1. The CDR3 bases are TGCGCCAGCAAACGGGACAGGGTAGAAGAAGACTACACCTTC. Encoded protein: CASKRDRVEEDYTF.